The 16 T cell receptor beta chains below come from one sample, sequenced in a study of beta chain features in type 1 diabetes. Expressed TCRB transcripts got sequenced, as all isolated RNA was reverse transcribed. Repertoires were generated with immunoSEQ multiplex PCR, while TCRdb's copy carries only in-frame clones and drops some. The profile shows almost 350,000 clones, 6.5% to 10% of them singletons. Source material: central memory CD4+ T cells from blood. Receptors originate from a woman aged 18-30 years in good health.

The V gene is TRBV2, the J gene TRBJ1-1; D unclear. V gave up 7 bases and J gave up 3 bases, with 12 bases separating them. Germline lookup yields CDR1 SNHLY and CDR2 FYNNEI. This CDR3 region has 13 residues. CDR3 coding DNA: TGTGCCAGCATATCTTACCGGGACACTGAAGCTTTCTTT. It specifies CASISYRDTEAFF.

CDR3 DNA: TGTGCCAGCAGTGGGGGGTATGGAGGTACTAGCTCCTACGAGCAGTACTTC. As protein: CASSGGYGGTSSYEQYF. The chain joins TRBV28 to TRBJ2-7; D might be TRBD2 (6 bases). CDR3 length equals 17 residues. Germline CDR1 reads MDHEN; CDR2 reads SYDVKM. V gave up 5 bases and J gave up 0 bases, with 20 bases separating them. Filled out from reference TRBV28 and TRBJ2-7, the complete variable domain reads DVKVTQSSRYLVKRTGEKVFLECVQDMDHENMFWYRQDPGLGLRLIYFSYDVKMKEKGDIPEGYSVSREKKERFSLILESASTNQTSMYLCASSGGYGGTSSYEQYFGPGTRLTVT.

The chain joins TRBV10-3 to TRBJ2-5; perhaps TRBD2 as D (5 bases). CDR1 and CDR2 from the germline V gene are ENHRY and SYGVKD. The CDR3 is 15 amino acids. V shed 2 bases and J shed 4 bases, with 14 bases lying between them. CDR3 amino acids: CAISERDRGGETQYF. The CDR3 bases are TGTGCCATCAGTGAGAGGGATCGGGGTGGAGAGACCCAGTACTTC.

The rearrangement joins TRBV29-1 to TRBJ2-3, with 13 bases that match TRBD2. The CDR3 is 15 residues long. V gave up 7 bases and J gave up 2 bases; unmatched junction bases: 6. Germline values: CDR1 SQVTM, CDR2 ANQGSEA. The CDR3 region has the DNA TGCAGCGCTTCGGGACTAGCGGGACCCACAGATACGCAGTATTTT. Translating gives CSASGLAGPTDTQYF.

This clone has a count of ten or more. The rearrangement uses TRBV7-2 and TRBJ2-3, with D hard to call. Trimming took off 5 bases at V and 5 bases at J, with 5 bases between the two ends. Germline V gene data show CDR1 as SGHTA and CDR2 as FQGNSA. The CDR3 is 11 amino acids. CDR3 in amino acids: CASSPLDTQYF. DNA of the CDR3: TGTGCCAGCAGCCCATTAGATACGCAGTATTTT.

The table lists this clone with a few counts. The V and J genes are TRBV6-5 and TRBJ2-3, with D unclear. Germline-derived CDR1 and CDR2 are MNHEY and SVGAGI. The CDR3 has 14 amino acids. Trimming removed 3 bases at V and 1 base at J, with 8 bases between. CDR3: CASSYLYGTDTQYF. The CDR3 DNA follows: TGTGCCAGCAGTTATCTGTACGGCACAGATACGCAGTATTTT.

Here the CDR3 reads CASSLDRGTRAADTQYF. In nucleotides, the CDR3 is TGTGCCAGCAGCTTAGACCGCGGGACGAGGGCTGCAGATACGCAGTATTTT. This rearrangement joins TRBV11-2 to TRBJ2-3; weak D call: TRBD2 (6 bases). Trimming took off 0 bases at V and 4 bases at J, with 17 bases between the two ends. The CDR3 extends over 17 amino acids. Germline V gene sequence: CDR1 SGHAT, CDR2 FQNNGV.

Many counts were recorded for this clone. The sample contains more than one DNA sequence encoding this CDR3. The rearrangement joins TRBV9 to TRBJ1-3, with TRBD1 matching over 8 bases. This CDR3 is built from 14 residues. Trimming took 3 bases from V and 4 from J; bases not matched to a gene: 3. CDR1 and CDR2 (germline): SGDLS, YYNGEE. DNA for the CDR3: TGTGCCAGCAGCGCTACAGGGGGAGGAAACACCATATATTTT. Protein: CASSATGGGNTIYF.

The sample holds many counts of this clone. This chain uses TRBV15 with TRBJ2-7; maybe TRBD1 (5 bases). This CDR3 is built from 13 residues. The germline V gene has CDR1 LNHNV and CDR2 YYDKDF (reference sequence). V dropped 0 bases and J dropped 7 bases, with 10 bases sitting between them. CDR3 residues: CATSRDTGTEQYF. CDR3 in DNA: TGTGCCACCAGCAGAGATACAGGAACAGAGCAGTACTTC.

The rearrangement links TRBV19 to TRBJ1-2, with TRBD1 matching over 8 bases. Germline-derived CDR1 and CDR2 are LNHDA and SQIVND (reference sequence). Trimming at V came to 5 bases and at J to 3 bases, leaving 5 bases not matched to a gene. CDR3 length: 14 amino acids. CDR3 amino acids: CASSRQGKDYGYTF. The CDR3, as DNA: TGTGCCAGTAGTCGACAGGGGAAAGACTATGGCTACACCTTC.

The genes are TRBV4-3 and TRBJ2-3; possibly TRBD2 for D (6 bases). Trimming took 0 bases from V and 0 from J, leaving 19 bases between them. Germline V gene data show CDR1 as LGHNA and CDR2 as YSLEER. This CDR3 is built from 19 residues. CDR3 region: CASSQDFTGGAASTDTQYF. In DNA, the CDR3 is TGCGCCAGCAGCCAAGATTTCACCGGGGGAGCCGCTAGCACAGATACGCAGTATTTT.

This clone was picked up a small number of times. The chain couples TRBV27 to TRBJ2-7, with 8 positions matching TRBD1. Germline values: CDR1 MNHEY, CDR2 SMNVEV (reference sequence). The CDR3 runs to 13 residues. Unmatched junction bases numbered 6, after V lost 5 bases and J lost 6 bases. Here the CDR3 reads CASSIRRGREQYF. The CDR3 bases are TGTGCCAGCAGTATTCGCAGGGGGCGCGAGCAGTACTTC.

The J gene is TRBJ2-3, the V gene TRBV6-5; 8 bases are shared with TRBD2. This CDR3 is built from 15 residues. Germline CDR1 and CDR2: MNHEY and SVGAGI. Trimming took 7 bases from V and 3 from J; bases not matched to a gene: 9. Here the CDR3 DNA reads TGTGCCAGCACCCCCGGGGCTAGCGGGACAGATACGCAGTATTTT. This encodes CASTPGASGTDTQYF.

The chain is built from TRBV12-5 and TRBJ2-3; 9 bases map to TRBD2. V was clipped by 4 bases and J by 7 bases; unmatched bases: 9. Germline V gene data show CDR1 as LGHNT and CDR2 as FRNRAP. The CDR3 contains 15 residues. The CDR3 DNA is TGTGCTAGTGGTTCGACACTTAGCGGGAGCTATACGCAGTATTTT. Amino acid sequence: CASGSTLSGSYTQYF.

The genes are TRBV5-4 and TRBJ2-3; 7 positions agree with TRBD2. The CDR3 spans 18 residues. Germline lookup yields CDR1 SGHNT and CDR2 YYREEE (reference sequence). Losses at the gene ends were 0 bases for V and 1 base for J; bases not matched to a gene: 11. The CDR3 nucleotides are TGTGCCAGCAGCTTGGTAGGACGCGGGACTACCCGCACAGATACGCAGTATTTT. The encoded protein is CASSLVGRGTTRTDTQYF.

A word on this clone: The same CDR3 can be traced to other DNA sequences in this sample. The chain joins TRBV7-6 to TRBJ1-4; D is uncertain. This CDR3 is built from 15 residues. Germline V gene lookup returns CDR1 SGHVS and CDR2 FNYEAQ. The germline V and J ends were trimmed by 1 base and 5 bases, with 11 bases remaining between them. The CDR3 region is CASSLVGSTNEKLFF. The DNA of the CDR3 is TGTGCCAGCAGCTTAGTTGGCTCTACAAATGAAAAACTGTTTTTT.